This T cell receptor beta chain was observed in a study of T cells after yellow fever vaccination. This CDR3 has 17 amino acids. Germline CDR1 and CDR2: ENHRY and SYGVKD. V lost 9 bases and J 4 bases, leaving 24 bases between the germline ends. Template switching with 5'RACE generated the TCR cDNA and added a universal primer site and UMIs. One entry per CDR3 protein results from TCRdb running MiXCR on the 5' RACE reads. The sample has 400,000 or so distinct CDR3 sequences; 9.5% to 13% are singletons. General observations from the study: Relatively few clonotypes were ones that appeared in both CD4 and CD8 compartments. Weaker overall, the secondary response nonetheless peaked faster (day 5 versus 15).

This clonotype was counted between two and nine times. What it binds is not known. The material was PBMCs, obtained on the day of the first yellow fever vaccination. The sequence was obtained from a young man who received the YFV17D yellow fever vaccine. The gene calls are TRBV10-3 and TRBJ1-4; perhaps TRBD1 as D (5 bases). DNA of the CDR3: TGTGCCATACGGCCCCATCAGGGAACCGCACTTAATGAAAAACTGTTTTTT. Translated: CAIRPHQGTALNEKLFF.